Listed below are T cell receptor beta chains from one sample, sequenced in a study of cytomegalovirus exposure and HLA in healthy donors. Profiled with immunoSEQ multiplex PCR; TCRdb holds only in-frame clones, not every one. The table has 150,000 to 200,000 clones, approximately 78% seen once. The sequenced sample was PBMCs. These receptors all stem from a male donor in good health and CMV-seropositive. Each CDR3 is given with its conserved first and last residue. The D gene is left open where the match is weak. Size tells how often a clone was seen (once, few, many) or the class of an expanded clone, and some rows leave it out.

J: TRBJ2-1
D: TRBD2
V: TRBV10-1
size: NA
DNA: TGCGCCAGCATGCTAGCGGGAGGGAATGAGCAGTTCTTC
CDR3: CASMLAGGNEQFF

J: TRBJ2-2
D: NA
V: TRBV7-8
size: NA
DNA: TGTGCCAGCAGCTTGCTCGAGGGAGGTTTTCCCGGGGAGCTGTTTTTT
CDR3: CASSLLEGGFPGELFF

J: TRBJ1-2
D: NA
V: TRBV5-1
size: NA
DNA: TGCGCCAGCAGCTTGGCAGGTAATCCTCAGCAGCGCTACACCTTC
CDR3: CASSLAGNPQQRYTF

J: TRBJ2-3
D: NA
V: TRBV7-6
size: NA
DNA: TGTGCCAGCAGTCCGGGACATAGCACAGATACGCAGTATTTT
CDR3: CASSPGHSTDTQYF

J: TRBJ2-2
D: NA
V: TRBV10-3
size: NA
DNA: TGTGCCATCTCGAGTGGTGGCAGGGGGAACACCGGGGAGCTGTTTTTT
CDR3: CAISSGGRGNTGELFF

J: TRBJ2-7
D: NA
V: TRBV28
size: NA
DNA: TGTGCCAGCAGTTTTTCTGGCAGCTCCTACGAGCAGTACTTC
CDR3: CASSFSGSSYEQYF

J: TRBJ2-2
D: TRBD2
V: TRBV9
size: once
DNA: TGTGCCAGCAGCGTTGGGGGGGCCGGGGAGCTGTTTTTT
CDR3: CASSVGGAGELFF

J: TRBJ1-3
D: NA
V: TRBV5-4
size: NA
DNA: TGTGCCAGCAGCTCCACAGGACAAGTCTCTGGAAACACCATATATTTT
CDR3: CASSSTGQVSGNTIYF

J: TRBJ2-3
D: NA
V: TRBV2
size: NA
DNA: TGTGCCAGCAGTGATCCGTCCACAGATACGCAGTATTTT
CDR3: CASSDPSTDTQYF

J: TRBJ1-1
D: NA
V: TRBV6-5
size: NA
DNA: TGTGCCAGCAGCCGCACACGGGTGAACACTGAAGCTTTCTTT
CDR3: CASSRTRVNTEAFF

J: TRBJ2-7
D: NA
V: TRBV30
size: once
DNA: TGTGCCTGCCAGACAGTCTCCTACGAGCAGTACTTC
CDR3: CACQTVSYEQYF

J: TRBJ2-2
D: NA
V: TRBV28
size: NA
DNA: TGTGCCAGCAATCTCATGGGGGCAGGTGACACCGGGGAGCTGTTTTTT
CDR3: CASNLMGAGDTGELFF

J: TRBJ2-2
D: NA
V: TRBV30
size: NA
DNA: TGTGCCTGGGTGGCGGGGACCCAGGCCGGGGAGCTGTTTTTT
CDR3: CAWVAGTQAGELFF

J: TRBJ2-6
D: TRBD1
V: TRBV5-1
size: NA
DNA: TGCGCCAGCAGCTTGGTGGCAGGGGGCCACTCTGGGGCCAACGTCCTGACTTTC
CDR3: CASSLVAGGHSGANVLTF

J: TRBJ1-1
D: NA
V: TRBV5-1
size: NA
DNA: TGCGCCAGCAGCTTAGCGAAGAACACTGAAGCTTTCTTT
CDR3: CASSLAKNTEAFF

J: TRBJ1-4
D: NA
V: TRBV29-1
size: NA
DNA: TGCAGCGTTAGTCAGAACGGAGGCGAAAAACTGTTTTTT
CDR3: CSVSQNGGEKLFF

J: TRBJ1-3
D: NA
V: TRBV7-6
size: NA
DNA: TGTGCCAGCAGCTTAAATGAGAGAAACACCAGGAAGGGAAACACCATATATTTT
CDR3: CASSLNERNTRKGNTIYF

J: TRBJ1-4
D: TRBD1
V: TRBV7-2
size: NA
DNA: TGTGCCAGCAGCTCAGGGGGGGACAGGGGGCGGAAACTGTTTTTT
CDR3: CASSSGGDRGRKLFF

J: TRBJ1-6
D: NA
V: TRBV6-5
size: NA
DNA: TGTGCCAGCACTAGGAGTCTTAATTCACCCCTCCACTTT
CDR3: CASTRSLNSPLHF

J: TRBJ1-6
D: TRBD1
V: TRBV7-8
size: NA
DNA: TGTGCCAGCAGCTTGGACAGGGGCCGGGGGACCTATAATTCACCCCTCCACTTT
CDR3: CASSLDRGRGTYNSPLHF

J: TRBJ1-1
D: TRBD1
V: TRBV18
size: NA
DNA: TGTGCCAGCTCACCAAGACAGGGGACTGAAGCTTTCTTT
CDR3: CASSPRQGTEAFF

J: TRBJ1-1
D: TRBD1
V: TRBV25-1
size: NA
DNA: TGTGCCAGCAGTGAATTAGACAGGGTAGGCGCTGAAGCTTTCTTT
CDR3: CASSELDRVGAEAFF

J: TRBJ2-5
D: TRBD2
V: TRBV5-6
size: NA
DNA: TGTGCCAGCAGTTTGGTGGGGTGGCTAGCGGGCCTCCAAGAGACCCAGTACTTC
CDR3: CASSLVGWLAGLQETQYF

J: TRBJ1-1
D: TRBD1
V: TRBV27
size: NA
DNA: TGTGCCAGCAAGTTGGGTCCAGGGGGCGGAGGTCAAGCTTTCTTT
CDR3: CASKLGPGGGGQAFF

J: TRBJ2-3
D: NA
V: TRBV4-1
size: NA
DNA: TGCGCCAGCAGCCAAGAGAATGGGCGGGACTATACGCAGTATTTT
CDR3: CASSQENGRDYTQYF

J: TRBJ2-7
D: NA
V: TRBV7-6
size: NA
DNA: TGTGCCAGCAGCCCCACCCCCAGCTCCTACGAGCAGTACTTC
CDR3: CASSPTPSSYEQYF

J: TRBJ2-7
D: NA
V: TRBV27
size: NA
DNA: TGTGCCAGCAGTTTGAAACAGGTGGACTACGAGCAGTACTTC
CDR3: CASSLKQVDYEQYF

J: TRBJ2-7
D: TRBD1
V: TRBV6-5
size: NA
DNA: TGTGCCAGCAGTTACTCGACGAGGGGGCTCTCCTACGAGCAGTACTTC
CDR3: CASSYSTRGLSYEQYF

J: TRBJ1-2
D: NA
V: TRBV5-1
size: once
DNA: TGCGCCAGCAGCTTAGGACAGTCTAACTATGGCTACACCTTC
CDR3: CASSLGQSNYGYTF

J: TRBJ1-4
D: NA
V: TRBV7-2
size: NA
DNA: TGTGCCAGCAGCTCCCGAGGAACTAATGAAAAACTGTTTTTT
CDR3: CASSSRGTNEKLFF

J: TRBJ1-2
D: TRBD1
V: TRBV10-2
size: once
DNA: TGCGCCAGCAGTGTGTCCGGGGGACAGTCAGTCGGCTACACCTTC
CDR3: CASSVSGGQSVGYTF

J: TRBJ1-2
D: NA
V: TRBV6-5
size: few
DNA: TGTGCCAGCACCCTAGGAAAAGGGGGTTATGGCTACACCTTC
CDR3: CASTLGKGGYGYTF